One and the same sample provided the 24 T cell receptor beta chains below, sequenced in a study of Ad26.COV2.S vaccination and SARS-CoV-2 variants (dated by TCRdb to the early 2020s). The intended sense of this specimen's time point label: individuals recovered from natural SARS-CoV-2 infection. Library construction relied on the immunoSEQ multiplex PCR assay. This immuneACCESS table, as held by TCRdb, lists in-frame sequences with V and J called but not all clones. Of the missing ones, under half trace to an unresolved V gene in checked studies; the others have no known cause. Across this sample there are approximately 340,000 clones, with about 90% seen only once. The leading ten clones occupy 3.5% to 4.5% of the sample. This sample comprised peripheral blood, obtained after recovery from COVID-19. These receptor sequences come from a human donor who had recovered from COVID-19.

In nucleotides, the CDR3 is TGTGCCAGTAGTATCGACGGGGGGGGTGAAGCTTTCTTT. Protein sequence: CASSIDGGGEAFF. This chain links TRBV19 with TRBJ1-1; possible D gene TRBD1, 5 bases. Germline V CDR1 and CDR2: LNHDA, SQIVND (reference sequence). This CDR3 comprises 13 residues. V was pared by 3 bases and J by 7 bases, with 12 bases between.

This chain connects TRBV2 to TRBJ1-6; a possible D gene is TRBD1 (5 bases). Between the trimmed V and J ends, which lost 3 bases and 8 bases, there was a span of 11 bases. Per the germline V gene, CDR1 is SNHLY and CDR2 is FYNNEI. CDR3 size: 14 residues. In nucleotides, the CDR3 is TGTGCCAGCAGTGATTCAGGGAGCTATTCACCCCTCCACTTT. Its translation is CASSDSGSYSPLHF.

V gene TRBV11-2 combines with J gene TRBJ1-5; maybe TRBD1 (5 bases). Trimming left V 1 base short and J 11 bases short, with 12 bases between. Germline-derived CDR1 and CDR2 are SGHAT and FQNNGV. This CDR3 region has 13 residues. The CDR3: CASSLVGWGTQHF. CDR3 coding DNA: TGTGCCAGCAGCTTAGTTGGTTGGGGGACCCAGCATTTT. Drawing the rest from reference TRBV11-2 and TRBJ1-5, the complete variable domain is EAGVAQSPRYKIIEKRQSVAFWCNPISGHATLYWYQQILGQGPKLLIQFQNNGVVDDSQLPKDRFSAERLKGVDSTLKIQPAKLEDSAVYLCASSLVGWGTQHFGDGTRLSIL.

Note on this clone: One junction end disagrees with the germline gene, perhaps due to a read error. This chain uses TRBV7-2 with TRBJ2-5; 12 bases are shared with TRBD2. The CDR3 sequence is 15 residues long. The V gene's germline CDR1 is SGHTA and CDR2 FQGNSA. The CDR3 spells CASSLAGGVQETQYF. In nucleotides, the CDR3 is TGTGCCAGCAGCCTAGCGGGGGGGGTCCAAGAGACCCAGTACTTC. Supplemented by reference TRBV7-2 and TRBJ2-5, the full variable domain reads GAGVSQSPSNKVTEKGKDVELRCDPISGHTALYWYRQSLGQGLEFLIYFQGNSAPDKSGLPSDRFSAERTGGSVSTLTIQRTQQEDSAVYLCASSLAGGVQETQYFGPGTRLLVL.

The V call is TRBV9, the J call TRBJ1-1; D is undetermined. The V gene lost 0 bases and the J gene lost 1 base, with 7 bases spanning the gap. Germline V gene sequence: CDR1 SGDLS, CDR2 YYNGEE. CDR3 length: 14 amino acids. The CDR3 protein is CASSVGSWNTEAFF. The CDR3 nucleotides are TGTGCCAGCAGCGTAGGTTCCTGGAACACTGAAGCTTTCTTT.

This clone has just a few counts. The DNA for the CDR3 is TGTGCCAGCAGCCCGACAGGGGGAAGGCCGACTCAGGGCCAACGGGGAGCTTTCTTT. This gives the protein CASSPTGGRPTQGQRGAFF. This chain uses TRBV14 with TRBJ1-1, with TRBD1 matching over 9 bases. V trimming: 4 bases; J trimming: 10 bases; junction bases outside the gene matches: 25. Germline V gene lookup returns CDR1 SGHDN and CDR2 FVKESK. This CDR3 contains 19 residues.

CDR3 nucleotides: TGCGCCAGCAGCTTTACAGGGGGCCATCAGCCCCAGCATTTT. Translation gives CASSFTGGHQPQHF. This chain links TRBV5-1 with TRBJ1-5; 9 bases map to TRBD1. Germline loops: CDR1 SGHRS, CDR2 YFSETQ. V shed 2 bases, J shed 5 bases, and the junction held 2 bases outside the gene matches. The CDR3 spans 14 residues.

This chain connects TRBV3-1 (or the pseudogene TRBV3-2) to TRBJ1-5, with 7 positions matching TRBD1. The CDR3 length is 15 residues. Germline V CDR1 and CDR2: LGHDT, YNNKEL (reference sequence). The trim removed 2 bases at V and 4 bases at J, leaving 5 bases unmatched. CDR3 region: CASSQTGAQNQPQHF. Written as DNA, the CDR3 is TGTGCCAGCAGCCAAACAGGGGCGCAAAATCAGCCCCAGCATTTT.

Concerning this clone itself: In the same sample, other DNA sequences code for this CDR3. J is TRBJ2-7 and V is TRBV3-1 (or the pseudogene TRBV3-2); D gene uncertain. Germline V CDR1 and CDR2: LGHDT, YNNKEL (reference sequence). With 3 bases removed from V and 3 bases from J, the gap between germline ends came to 3 bases. The CDR3 sequence is 11 residues long. The CDR3 DNA reads TGTGCCAGCAGCCAGGGCTACGAGCAGTACTTC. This encodes CASSQGYEQYF.

This sequence joins TRBV5-6 and TRBJ2-2, with D tentatively TRBD1 (5 bases). From germline, CDR1 is SGHDT and CDR2 YYEEEE. Trimming cost V 3 bases and J 7 bases, with 13 bases left between them. The CDR3 runs to 14 residues. The CDR3 DNA sequence: TGTGCCAGCAGCTACCCCACTGACAGCGGGGAGCTGTTTTTT. Amino acids: CASSYPTDSGELFF.

This clone was seen just once. The chain employs TRBV5-5 and TRBJ1-5; 12 bases line up with TRBD1. J gave up 7 bases and V 4 bases, and 9 bases lay outside the gene matches. CDR1 and CDR2 (germline): SGHKS, YYEKEE (reference sequence). This CDR3 is built from 16 residues. The CDR3 nucleotides are TGTGCCAGCAGCCAGCAGGGACAGGGGGCCGGACAGCCCCAGCATTTT. Protein sequence: CASSQQGQGAGQPQHF.

The chain links TRBV2 to TRBJ1-6, with 7 bases lining up with TRBD1. CDR3 length: 15 residues. After removal of 6 bases from V and 8 bases from J, the junction contained 10 bases not matched to a gene. Germline-derived CDR1 and CDR2 are SNHLY and FYNNEI. The CDR3 DNA reads as TGTGCCAGCAGCCTTACACAGGGGAGAGATTCACCCCTCCACTTT. Protein: CASSLTQGRDSPLHF.

The gene calls are TRBV9 and TRBJ1-1; D is possibly TRBD1 (6 bases). Germline CDR1 SGDLS, CDR2 YYNGEE. The CDR3 totals 15 residues. V shed 4 bases and J shed 4 bases, with 17 bases lying between them. CDR3 sequence reads: CASSPVTGSVTEAFF. The CDR3 DNA follows: TGTGCCAGCAGCCCCGTTACAGGGTCGGTCACTGAAGCTTTCTTT.

The chain recombines TRBV5-6 with TRBJ2-3, with 8 bases identical to TRBD2. The CDR3 is 16 amino acids. CDR1 and CDR2 from the germline V gene are SGHDT and YYEEEE. V was pared by 0 bases and J by 4 bases, with 7 bases of the junction left unmatched. CDR3 nucleotide sequence: TGTGCCAGCAGCTTGGGTACAGCGGGGGCCCCAGATACGCAGTATTTT. It specifies CASSLGTAGAPDTQYF.

This sequence joins TRBV15 and TRBJ2-1; maybe TRBD1 (6 bases). Trimming removed 2 bases at V and 10 bases at J, with 18 bases between. The CDR3 extends over 15 amino acids. The germline CDR1 and CDR2 sequences are LNHNV and YYDKDF (reference sequence). The CDR3 loop reads CATSRLMDGGHEQFF. The CDR3 DNA follows: TGTGCCACCAGCAGACTCATGGATGGGGGACACGAGCAGTTCTTC.

This chain connects TRBV7-2 to TRBJ1-4; D might be TRBD1 (5 bases). Trimming left V 2 bases short and J 8 bases short, with 15 bases between. In germline, CDR1 is SGHTA, CDR2 FQGNSA. This CDR3 region has 15 residues. The chain's CDR3 is CASSLIGAGREKLFF. The CDR3 nucleotides read TGTGCCAGCAGCTTAATAGGGGCGGGTAGGGAAAAACTGTTTTTT.

Points on this clone: Different DNA sequences within this sample yield the same CDR3. This chain connects TRBV5-1 to TRBJ1-4; 7 bases are a match to TRBD1. The germline gives CDR1 SGHRS, CDR2 YFSETQ. With 0 bases clipped from V and 8 bases from J, the junction kept 4 bases outside the gene matches. The CDR3 is made up of 14 amino acids. CDR3 loop: CASSLGQGGEKLFF. The CDR3, as DNA: TGCGCCAGCAGCTTGGGACAGGGAGGCGAAAAACTGTTTTTT.

The V call is TRBV6-5, the J call TRBJ2-2; D call uncertain. Deletions cut 0 bases from V and 4 bases from J, with 6 bases between. The CDR3 runs to 14 residues. Germline CDR1 and CDR2: MNHEY and SVGAGI. Written as DNA, the CDR3 is TGTGCCAGCAGTTACTCGACGATCACCGGGGAGCTGTTTTTT. This translates into CASSYSTITGELFF.

The chain has TRBV11-2 and TRBJ2-7, with TRBD2 matching 7 bases. V shed 1 base and J 2 bases; nucleotides not matched to a gene: 2. The V gene's germline CDR1 is SGHAT and CDR2 FQNNGV. CDR3 length: 14 amino acids. The CDR3 is CASSLAAGTYEQYF. Written as DNA, the CDR3 is TGTGCCAGCAGCTTAGCAGCGGGGACCTACGAGCAGTACTTC.

This clone was seen once. The CDR3 coding sequence is TGTGCCAGCAGCCTCGGGACCATCGGGGAGCAGTACTTC. Encoded protein: CASSLGTIGEQYF. The chain has TRBV9 and TRBJ2-7; D tentatively fits TRBD1 or TRBD2 (5 bases each). The V gene's germline CDR1 is SGDLS and CDR2 YYNGEE. The CDR3 spans 13 residues. V lost 4 bases and J 7 bases, leaving 15 bases between the germline ends.

This clone showed up just once. The chain combines TRBV6-1 with TRBJ2-7, with 8 bases identical to TRBD1. V trimming: 0 bases; J trimming: 3 bases; junction bases outside the gene matches: 13. Germline V gene sequence: CDR1 MNHNS, CDR2 SASEGT. This CDR3 is built from 18 residues. This chain's CDR3 is CASSEAQGARRNDYEQYF. The CDR3 nucleotides are TGTGCCAGCAGTGAAGCCCAGGGGGCTCGAAGGAATGACTACGAGCAGTACTTC.

The chain links TRBV6-5 to TRBJ2-1; D may be TRBD2 (7 bases). This CDR3 region has 15 residues. Germline CDR1 reads MNHEY; CDR2 reads SVGAGI. V gave up 3 bases and J gave up 7 bases, with 16 bases separating them. CDR3 region: CASSYLGGPLNEQFF. CDR3 DNA: TGTGCCAGCAGTTATTTGGGGGGGCCATTGAATGAGCAGTTCTTC.

The J gene is TRBJ2-1, the V gene TRBV14; 7 bases agree with TRBD2. The CDR3 sequence is 15 residues long. V lost 2 bases, J lost 4 bases, and 5 bases stayed unmatched. Germline CDR1 SGHDN, CDR2 FVKESK. CDR3 protein: CASSQRGGYYNEQFF. The CDR3 DNA is TGTGCCAGCAGCCAACGCGGGGGATATTACAATGAGCAGTTCTTC.

This chain links TRBV24-1 with TRBJ2-7, with 8 bases aligning to TRBD1. CDR3 length: 19 amino acids. In germline, CDR1 is KGHDR, CDR2 SFDVKD. V was clipped by 3 bases and J by 0 bases; unmatched bases: 15. The CDR3, as DNA: TGTGCCACCAGTGATGGAGGCAGGGGGCGAATAGCTTTCTCCTACGAGCAGTACTTC. Its translation: CATSDGGRGRIAFSYEQYF.